The rows below give T cell receptor beta chains drawn from one sample of a study of shared clonotypes between healthy human individuals. Here immunoSEQ multiplex PCR was the method, and the copy in TCRdb shows in-frame clones only, minus some. Here the sample spans 90,000 to 130,000 clones, under 70% being singletons. What was sequenced was memory CD8+ T cells sorted from blood. The source is a woman aged 25 to 39 in good health. Both conserved end residues are part of each CDR3. The D gene is left open where the match is weak. A clone size is listed for some rows: how often the clone was seen (once, few, many), or a class if it is expanded.

J: TRBJ2-3; V: TRBV27; D: TRBD1; size: NA; DNA: TGTGCCAGCAGCCAGGTCCACTCCGACAGGGGCACAGATACGCAGTATTTT; CDR3: CASSQVHSDRGTDTQYF
J: TRBJ1-1; V: TRBV9; D: TRBD1; size: NA; DNA: TGTGCCAGCAGCGTAGGGGGGACAGCCGAGGCTTTCTTT; CDR3: CASSVGGTAEAFF
J: TRBJ2-2; V: TRBV2; D: NA; size: NA; DNA: TGTGCCAGCAGTTTCGGGACCACGAACACCGGGGAGCTGTTTTTT; CDR3: CASSFGTTNTGELFF
J: TRBJ1-1; V: TRBV18; D: TRBD1; size: NA; DNA: TGTGCCAGCTCACCCCAGGGGGCCGGCACTGAAGCTTTCTTT; CDR3: CASSPQGAGTEAFF
J: TRBJ2-2; V: TRBV5-8; D: NA; size: NA; DNA: TGTGCCAGCAGCTTGGGATCAGGAAACACCGGGGAGCTGTTTTTT; CDR3: CASSLGSGNTGELFF
J: TRBJ2-7; V: TRBV18; D: NA; size: few; DNA: TGTGCCAGCTCGCGGTCCCACGACCCATACGAGCAGTACTTC; CDR3: CASSRSHDPYEQYF
J: TRBJ2-1; V: TRBV7-3; D: TRBD2; size: NA; DNA: TGTGCCAGCAGCTCACCGACTAGCGGGAGGTCCAATGAGCAGTTCTTC; CDR3: CASSSPTSGRSNEQFF
J: TRBJ1-5; V: TRBV6-4; D: NA; size: NA; DNA: TGTGCCAGCATCAGGCAGGCCTACTGGCTGGGTCAGCCCCAGCATTTT; CDR3: CASIRQAYWLGQPQHF
J: TRBJ1-5; V: TRBV28; D: NA; size: NA; DNA: TGTGCCAGCAGCCCCCCAGGGCACATAATACAGCCCCAGCATTTT; CDR3: CASSPPGHIIQPQHF
J: TRBJ2-7; V: TRBV6-1; D: TRBD2; size: NA; DNA: TGTGCCAGCAGTGAACGAACTAGCGGGATCAACGAGCAGTACTTC; CDR3: CASSERTSGINEQYF
J: TRBJ2-7; V: TRBV5-7; D: TRBD2; size: NA; DNA: TGTGCCAGCAGCTTACTTGCGGGAGTAGGGGTGGGCGAGCAGTACTTC; CDR3: CASSLLAGVGVGEQYF
J: TRBJ2-7; V: TRBV11-3; D: NA; size: NA; DNA: TGTGCCAGCAGCCAACAGGGACTGAATTACGAGCAGTACTTC; CDR3: CASSQQGLNYEQYF
J: TRBJ1-4; V: TRBV5-4; D: TRBD1; size: NA; DNA: TGTGCCAGCAGTCCGGGACAGGACAATGAAAAACTGTTTTTT; CDR3: CASSPGQDNEKLFF
J: TRBJ2-7; V: TRBV4-2; D: TRBD1; size: NA; DNA: TGTGCCAGCAGCCAAGATGGACAGGGGATGTACTTC; CDR3: CASSQDGQGMYF
J: TRBJ1-2; V: TRBV6-1; D: NA; size: NA; DNA: TGTGCCAGCGGACGGAGGAGGGTAAGGGGCTACACCTTC; CDR3: CASGRRRVRGYTF
J: TRBJ2-7; V: TRBV19; D: TRBD2; size: NA; DNA: TGTGCCAGTAGTATCGGGGAGGGAACCTACGAGCAGTACTTC; CDR3: CASSIGEGTYEQYF
J: TRBJ1-3; V: TRBV28; D: NA; size: NA; DNA: TGTGCCAGCAGTTTAAGCAGGGAGGCAAACACCATATATTTT; CDR3: CASSLSREANTIYF
J: TRBJ2-5; V: TRBV5-6; D: NA; size: many; DNA: TGTGCCAGCAGCATGGCAGATGTCCAAGAGACCCAGTACTTC; CDR3: CASSMADVQETQYF
J: TRBJ1-1; V: TRBV6-1; D: NA; size: NA; DNA: TGTGCCAGCAGGTTCAGACGGGACACTGAAGCTTTCTTT; CDR3: CASRFRRDTEAFF
J: TRBJ2-7; V: TRBV29-1; D: TRBD2; size: NA; DNA: TGCAGCGTGCGTAGCGGGAGGGGGTACGAGCAGTACTTC; CDR3: CSVRSGRGYEQYF
J: TRBJ2-7; V: TRBV13; D: TRBD2; size: NA; DNA: TGTGCCAGCAGCCTTGGGTCGGGGGGAGTGGCCTACGAGCAGTACTTC; CDR3: CASSLGSGGVAYEQYF
J: TRBJ2-5; V: TRBV19; D: NA; size: NA; DNA: TGTGCCAGTAGTAGATTGGAGGGGGCGCGGGAGACCCAGTACTTC; CDR3: CASSRLEGARETQYF
J: TRBJ1-2; V: TRBV7-9; D: NA; size: once; DNA: TGTGCCAGCAGCTCCGCCGGGACGGATTTTAATGGCTACACCTTC; CDR3: CASSSAGTDFNGYTF
J: TRBJ2-1; V: TRBV6-6; D: TRBD2; size: NA; DNA: TGTGCCAGCAGAACCGGACTAGAAGCCATGAGTGAGCAGTTCTTC; CDR3: CASRTGLEAMSEQFF
J: TRBJ2-5; V: TRBV28; D: NA; size: NA; DNA: TGTGCCAGCAGAAGCCAGGTCGGATACCAAGAGACCCAGTACTTC; CDR3: CASRSQVGYQETQYF
J: TRBJ1-3; V: TRBV7-8; D: NA; size: NA; DNA: TGTGCCAGCAGCTCAGAGATACAGGGATCTGGAAACACCATATATTTT; CDR3: CASSSEIQGSGNTIYF
J: TRBJ1-1; V: TRBV6-5; D: NA; size: NA; DNA: TGTGCCAGCAGTTACTCGGGCGGGGGCACTGAAGCTTTCTTT; CDR3: CASSYSGGGTEAFF
J: TRBJ2-3; V: TRBV10-3; D: TRBD2; size: once; DNA: TGTGCCATCAGTCCTAGCGGGAGTTCAGATACGCAGTATTTT; CDR3: CAISPSGSSDTQYF
J: TRBJ2-3; V: TRBV27; D: TRBD2; size: NA; DNA: TGTGCCAGCAGCCTTTGGGGAGGGTGGACAGATACGCAGTATTTT; CDR3: CASSLWGGWTDTQYF
J: TRBJ2-7; V: TRBV25-1; D: NA; size: many; DNA: TGTGCCAGCAGTGAATCTATGGTATCCTACGAGCAGTACTTC; CDR3: CASSESMVSYEQYF
J: TRBJ1-4; V: TRBV4-1; D: NA; size: NA; DNA: TGCGCCAGCAGCCAAGTTTTCGGGGAAAAACTGTTTTTT; CDR3: CASSQVFGEKLFF